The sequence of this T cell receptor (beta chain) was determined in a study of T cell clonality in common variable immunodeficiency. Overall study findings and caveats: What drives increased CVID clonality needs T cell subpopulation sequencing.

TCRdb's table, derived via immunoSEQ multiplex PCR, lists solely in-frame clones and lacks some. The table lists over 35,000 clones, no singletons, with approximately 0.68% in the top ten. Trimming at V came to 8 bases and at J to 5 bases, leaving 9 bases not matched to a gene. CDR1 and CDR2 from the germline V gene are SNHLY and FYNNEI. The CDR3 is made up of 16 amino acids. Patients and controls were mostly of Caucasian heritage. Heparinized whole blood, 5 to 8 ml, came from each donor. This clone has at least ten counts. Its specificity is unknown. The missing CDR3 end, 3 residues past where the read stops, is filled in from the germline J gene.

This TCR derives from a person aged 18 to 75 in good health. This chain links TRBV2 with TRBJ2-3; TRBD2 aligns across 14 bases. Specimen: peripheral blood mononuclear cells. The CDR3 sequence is CASFPGLAGVGDTQYF. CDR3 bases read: TGTGCCAGCTTTCCGGGACTAGCGGGAGTTGGAGATACG.